What follows are 24 T cell receptor beta chains derived from one specimen sequenced in a study of T cell repertoires in aging, cancer and after chemotherapy. TRB rearrangements spanning V, D and J were amplified using mixed TRB-A/B primers. MiXCR was run by TCRdb on the multiplex PCR reads, yielding one entry per CDR3 protein. The sample consists of just under 5,000 distinct CDR3 sequences, roughly 31% of them appearing once. Peripheral blood genomic DNA, not sorted cells or RNA, was the template. Sequencing input: blood. The receptors shown here come from a human donor with a blood cancer. The donor label of this sample is uncertain.

The gene calls are TRBV14 and TRBJ1-1; TRBD1 matches 9 bases. The CDR3 is made up of 15 amino acids. The ends lost 6 bases at V and 0 bases at J; junction bases unmatched: 5. Germline V gives CDR1 SGHDN, CDR2 FVKESK. CDR3 coding DNA: TGTGCCAGCAGACGGACAGGGGTAATGAACACTGAAGCTTTCTTT. Translated, it gives CASRRTGVMNTEAFF.

Concerning this clonotype itself: Being one base from a much bigger clone, this may be a read error. The V and J genes are TRBV19 and TRBJ2-2; no clear D. This CDR3 region has 16 residues. Germline assignment: CDR1 LNHDA and CDR2 SQIVND (reference sequence). V was shortened by 7 bases and J by 0 bases, with 15 bases between the two germline ends. CDR3: CASNYPITSNTGELFF. CDR3 coding DNA: TGTGCCAGTAACTACCCCATTACATCGAACACCGGGGAGCTGTTTTTT.

This sequence joins TRBV6-2 or TRBV6-3 and TRBJ2-5, with no clear D. There are 14 residues in the CDR3. V lost 8 bases and J lost 0, with 13 bases in between. Looked up from germline, CDR1 is MNHEY and CDR2 is SVGEGT. The chain's CDR3 is CASFEFGYQETQYF. The CDR3 bases are TGTGCCAGCTTCGAATTCGGGTACCAAGAGACCCAGTACTTC.

This clonotype appeared once. The chain recombines TRBV7-2 with TRBJ1-2; no reliable D call. V dropped 5 bases and J dropped 2 bases, with 12 bases sitting between them. The CDR3 length is 14 residues. Germline V gene data show CDR1 as SGHTA and CDR2 as FQGNSA. CDR3 nucleotide sequence: TGTGCCAGCAGCACCCTTACCAGAAACTATGGCTACACCTTC. This translates into CASSTLTRNYGYTF.

This clonotype was counted only a few times. The rearrangement links TRBV20-1 to TRBJ2-3; TRBD2 matches at 10 bases. Germline V gives CDR1 DFQATT, CDR2 SNEGSKA (reference sequence). The trim removed 6 bases at V and 3 bases at J, leaving 6 bases unmatched. The CDR3 runs to 14 residues. CDR3 amino acids: CSARLAGVTDTQYF. CDR3 DNA sequence: TGCAGTGCGCGCCTAGCGGGGGTGACAGATACGCAGTATTTT.

This rearrangement joins TRBV20-1 to TRBJ2-1, with TRBD2 matching 9 bases. The germline gives CDR1 DFQATT, CDR2 SNEGSKA (reference sequence). V shed 0 bases, J shed 6 bases, and the junction held 9 bases outside the gene matches. The CDR3 contains 16 residues. The DNA of the CDR3 is TGCAGTGCTAGAGATTATAGGACTAGCGAGGCCAATGAGCAGTTCTTC. Its translation: CSARDYRTSEANEQFF.

This clonotype was found a few times. This chain uses TRBV24-1 with TRBJ1-5, with a weak D call TRBD1 (6 bases). The CDR3 spans 15 residues. The germline V gene encodes CDR1 KGHDR and CDR2 SFDVKD. Trimming stripped 4 bases from V and 4 bases from J, with 13 bases between. This CDR3 is CATSEATGRNQPQHF. For the CDR3, the DNA is TGTGCCACCAGTGAGGCAACAGGGAGGAATCAGCCCCAGCATTTT.

The chain recombines TRBV6-2 or TRBV6-3 with TRBJ1-5; D ambiguous. V lost 3 bases, J lost 1 base, and 7 bases lay in between. The CDR3 covers 14 residues. Germline CDR1 MNHEY, CDR2 SVGEGT. CDR3 region: CASSYRRSNQPQHF. DNA for the CDR3: TGTGCCAGCAGTTATAGGAGGAGCAATCAGCCCCAGCATTTT.

This clonotype showed up just once. At one boundary the junction diverges from the germline segment, which might be a read error. The V gene is TRBV5-1, the J gene TRBJ2-5, with 9 bases matching TRBD2. This CDR3 has 15 residues. The germline V gene encodes CDR1 SGHRS and CDR2 YFSETQ. The CDR3 nucleotides are TGCGCCAGCAGCCCAAATGCGGGGGGGGGAGAGACCCAGTACTTT. Its translation is CASSPNAGGGETQYF.

This clonotype is hyperexpanded (1% or more) within its sample. The chain links TRBV29-1 to TRBJ2-7, with D maybe TRBD1 (7 bases). Germline CDR1 reads SQVTM; CDR2 reads ANQGSEA. This CDR3 has 15 residues. Trimming pared 1 base from V and 5 bases from J, leaving 18 bases between. The CDR3 sequence is CSVEGPTGDLNEQYF. CDR3 sequence (DNA): TGCAGCGTTGAAGGCCCCACAGGGGACTTGAACGAGCAGTACTTC.

In nucleotides, the CDR3 is TGTGCCAGCAGTTCAGGTGGGTTAGGCAATCAGCCCCAGCATTTT. Amino acid sequence: CASSSGGLGNQPQHF. This chain joins TRBV6-5 and TRBJ1-5; no clear D gene. The V and J ends lost 4 bases and 2 bases respectively, with 12 bases between them. The CDR3 loop spans 15 amino acids. In germline, CDR1 is MNHEY, CDR2 SVGAGI.

This clonotype was counted a few times. The rearrangement joins TRBV24-1 to TRBJ2-7, with D possibly being TRBD1 or TRBD2 (7 bases each). V was clipped by 4 bases and J by 2 bases, with 14 bases between them. Germline CDR1 reads KGHDR; CDR2 reads SFDVKD. The CDR3 length is 15 residues. DNA of the CDR3: TGTGCCACCAGTGACCCAGGGGGGGGAACCTACGAGCAGTACTTC. Translating it yields CATSDPGGGTYEQYF.

This chain links TRBV5-6 with TRBJ2-3; D is unresolved. The length of the CDR3 is 13 residues. The V and J ends lost 2 bases and 5 bases respectively, with 9 bases between them. Germline V gene lookup returns CDR1 SGHDT and CDR2 YYEEEE. CDR3 loop: CASSLYSGDTQYF. The CDR3 nucleotides are TGTGCCAGCAGCTTATACTCGGGAGATACGCAGTATTTT.

The table lists this clonotype with a few counts. Germline is not matched at one junction end, which may reflect a read error. The J gene is TRBJ1-2, the V gene TRBV5-6; D is ambiguous. Germline CDR1 is SGHDT and CDR2 is YYEEEE. CDR3 length: 14 residues. CDR3 loop: CASSFKQSNSGYTF. The CDR3 DNA is TGTGCCAGCAGCTTTAAACAGTCGAACTCTGGCTACACCTTC.

This clonotype has more than one count but fewer than ten. J is TRBJ1-6 and V is TRBV19; D not resolved. In germline, CDR1 is LNHDA, CDR2 SQIVND (reference sequence). V lost 3 bases to trimming and J lost 4 bases, with 13 bases between them. The CDR3 consists of 16 residues. CDR3 coding DNA: TGTGCCAGTAGTATTAAGGCGACACTTTATAATTCACCCCTCCACTTT. Translated: CASSIKATLYNSPLHF.

This clonotype was counted only a few times. The chain recombines TRBV19 with TRBJ1-3; 7 nucleotides align to TRBD1. CDR3 length equals 13 residues. The V and J ends lost 7 bases and 4 bases, in that order; junction bases with no gene match: 4. Looked up from germline, CDR1 is LNHDA and CDR2 is SQIVND (reference sequence). CDR3 residues: CASTRDSGNTIYF. CDR3 coding DNA: TGTGCCAGTACCAGGGACAGCGGAAACACCATATATTTT.

By frequency in the sample, this clonotype is medium-sized (0.01 to 0.1%). The gene calls are TRBV19 and TRBJ1-5; D gene uncertain. The CDR3 is 15 amino acids. V was pared by 1 base and J by 0 bases, with 7 bases between. Germline V gene lookup returns CDR1 LNHDA and CDR2 SQIVND (reference sequence). CDR3 sequence (DNA): TGTGCCAGTAGTATAGGGACTTATAGCAATCAGCCCCAGCATTTT. Translating it yields CASSIGTYSNQPQHF.

V and J are TRBV5-6 and TRBJ1-2; 9 nucleotides align to TRBD1. Looked up from germline, CDR1 is SGHDT and CDR2 is YYEEEE. V lost 4 bases to trimming and J lost 3 bases; unmatched junction nucleotides: 4. The CDR3 is 14 residues long. DNA of the CDR3: TGTGCCAGCAGCGACACAGGGGGCTACTATGGCTACACCTTC. This gives the protein CASSDTGGYYGYTF.

Comment on this clonotype: A much bigger clone sits one base away, suggesting this may be a read error. DNA for the CDR3: TGTGCCAGCAGTGTCCGACAGGCCTACGAGCAGTACTTC. Translating it yields CASSVRQAYEQYF. The chain links TRBV10-3 to TRBJ2-7; D might be TRBD1 (6 bases). This CDR3 is 13 amino acids long. Germline-derived CDR1 and CDR2 are ENHRY and SYGVKD.

This clonotype was counted a few times. This chain uses TRBV27 with TRBJ1-5; no clear D. The V and J ends lost 3 bases and 1 base respectively, with 7 bases between them. Germline-derived CDR1 and CDR2 are MNHEY and SMNVEV (reference sequence). This CDR3 contains 14 residues. In DNA, the CDR3 is TGTGCCAGCAGTTTGGCGGGAAGCAATCAGCCCCAGCATTTT. It specifies CASSLAGSNQPQHF.

This clonotype was detected only a few times. The chain links TRBV6-5 to TRBJ2-2, with TRBD2 matching 13 bases. Unmatched junction bases numbered 28, after V lost 5 bases and J lost 4 bases. CDR3 length equals 24 residues. The germline V gene encodes CDR1 MNHEY and CDR2 SVGAGI. The CDR3 DNA is TGTGCCAGCAGTGCCCACCGGGACACCGTAGAGTCTGGACTAGCGGGGGCCTCCACCGGGGAGCTGTTTTTT. Translated, it gives CASSAHRDTVESGLAGASTGELFF.

Only a few counts were recorded for this clonotype. V is TRBV7-2 and J is TRBJ1-1; D is undetermined. Trimming pared 4 bases from V and 1 base from J, leaving 7 bases between. The V gene's germline CDR1 is SGHTA and CDR2 FQGNSA. This CDR3 is 13 amino acids long. This chain's CDR3 is CASSSQWNTEAFF. CDR3 bases: TGTGCCAGCAGCTCTCAATGGAACACTGAAGCTTTCTTT.

In this sample, this clonotype is medium-sized. This sequence joins TRBV6-2 or TRBV6-3 and TRBJ2-7; D possibly corresponds to TRBD2 (6 bases). There are 15 residues in the CDR3. The germline V gene encodes CDR1 MNHEY and CDR2 SVGEGT. V was clipped by 6 bases and J by 4 bases, with 19 bases between them. CDR3 in DNA: TGTGCCAGCAGCTCCCGACGGGACCGGGGGTACGAGCAGTACTTC. Translating it yields CASSSRRDRGYEQYF.

The chain couples TRBV10-3 to TRBJ1-2, with a tentative D call TRBD1 (5 bases). Germline lookup yields CDR1 ENHRY and CDR2 SYGVKD. Deletions cut 8 bases from V and 5 bases from J, with 12 bases between. The CDR3 totals 12 residues. CDR3 amino acids: CAIGIGDYGYTF. Here the CDR3 DNA reads TGTGCCATCGGGATAGGGGATTATGGCTACACCTTC.